Listed here are 19 T cell receptor beta chains from one sample, sequenced in a study of blood T cell repertoires in COVID-19. Assay used: immunoSEQ multiplex PCR; TCRdb lists only in-frame clones, some missing. The table includes around 110,000 clones, 90% to 95% detected once. Specimen: peripheral blood. The origin of the receptors is a woman aged 25 to 45 with acute or convalescent COVID-19.

This chain uses TRBV3-1 (or the pseudogene TRBV3-2) with TRBJ1-6, with 8 bases identical to TRBD1. After removal of 3 bases from V and 8 bases from J, the junction contained 6 bases not matched to a gene. Germline CDR1 LGHDT, CDR2 YNNKEL (reference sequence). This CDR3 region has 15 residues. CDR3 in amino acids: CASSQSQGADSPLHF. CDR3 coding DNA: TGTGCCAGCAGCCAGTCTCAGGGGGCTGATTCACCCCTCCACTTT.

The J gene is TRBJ2-3, the V gene TRBV7-9; D is ambiguous. Trimming shortened V by 6 bases and J by 3 bases, and 16 bases separated the two germline ends. Per germline, CDR1 SEHNR and CDR2 FQNEAQ (reference sequence). The CDR3 is made up of 15 amino acids. This CDR3 is CASSSPHQSTDTQYF. The CDR3 DNA sequence: TGTGCCAGCAGTTCCCCACACCAATCAACAGATACGCAGTATTTT.

The chain couples TRBV5-1 to TRBJ1-1; TRBD1 might be the D (6 bases). Trimming cost V 2 bases and J 1 base, with 12 bases left between them. The CDR3 is made up of 15 amino acids. CDR1 SGHRS and CDR2 YFSETQ come from the germline V gene. CDR3 sequence reads: CASSLIQGKNTEAFF. Here the CDR3 DNA reads TGCGCCAGCAGCTTAATACAGGGAAAGAACACTGAAGCTTTCTTT.

The chain carries TRBV7-8 and TRBJ2-1; 10 bases are a match to TRBD2. The junction had 7 bases not matched to a gene; V was cut back by 4 bases and J by 7 bases. Germline CDR1 and CDR2: SGHVS and FQNEAQ. The CDR3 covers 15 residues. CDR3 sequence reads: CASSSLAGARNEQFF. CDR3 DNA sequence: TGTGCCAGCAGCTCCCTAGCGGGAGCGAGGAATGAGCAGTTCTTC.

This clone was counted a single time. V and J are TRBV10-3 and TRBJ1-2; D gene unclear. Germline V CDR1 and CDR2: ENHRY, SYGVKD. This CDR3 has 13 amino acids. V was pared by 2 bases and J by 8 bases, with 12 bases between. The CDR3 nucleotides are TGTGCCATCAGTGAGAGGCCCGGAGAAGGCTACACCTTC. Protein: CAISERPGEGYTF.

The V and J genes are TRBV5-1 and TRBJ2-2, with 7 bases lining up with TRBD1. V trimming: 1 base; J trimming: 2 bases; junction bases outside the gene matches: 2. The CDR3 has 15 amino acids. Germline lookup yields CDR1 SGHRS and CDR2 YFSETQ. The DNA of the CDR3 is TGCGCCAGCAGCTTGACAGGGGCCAACACCGGGGAGCTGTTTTTT. It is translated as CASSLTGANTGELFF. The full variable domain, in which reference TRBV5-1 and TRBJ2-2 provide the parts outside the CDR3, is KAGVTQTPRYLIKTRGQQVTLSCSPISGHRSVSWYQQTPGQGLQFLFEYFSETQRNKGNFPGRFSGRQFSNSRSEMNVSTLELGDSALYLCASSLTGANTGELFFGEGSRLTVL.

The gene calls are TRBV18 and TRBJ2-5, with D possibly matching TRBD2 (6 bases). CDR1 and CDR2 from the germline V gene are KGHSH and LQKENI. This CDR3 has 12 residues. Trimming left V 6 bases short and J 1 base short, with 6 bases between. CDR3 DNA sequence: TGTGCCAGCTCCGGGGGCCAAGAGACCCAGTACTTC. This translates into CASSGGQETQYF.

The chain employs TRBV2 and TRBJ2-1; 9 bases are shared with TRBD2. The CDR3 runs to 15 residues. The J segment lost 8 bases and the V segment lost 7 bases, leaving 12 bases of the junction unmatched. CDR1 and CDR2 (germline): SNHLY, FYNNEI. CDR3 coding DNA: TGTGCCAGCAAGAGGGCGGGGGGGCCATTAGATGAGCAGTTCTTC. As protein: CASKRAGGPLDEQFF.

This clone was picked up one time. J is TRBJ1-2 and V is TRBV28, with a weak D call TRBD1 (6 bases). In germline, CDR1 is MDHEN, CDR2 SYDVKM. The CDR3 is 15 residues long. With 7 bases removed from V and 5 bases from J, the gap between germline ends came to 20 bases. CDR3 in DNA: TGTGCCAGCAAACCTTCGACAGGCGGGGGATATGGCTACACCTTC. It codes for CASKPSTGGGYGYTF.

CDR3 in amino acids: CASIAGGPSSYNEQFF. CDR3 DNA sequence: TGTGCCAGCATAGCGGGAGGGCCGAGCTCCTACAATGAGCAGTTCTTC. This chain links TRBV27 with TRBJ2-1; 11 bases line up with TRBD2. Trimming removed 7 bases from V and 0 bases from J; junction bases left unmatched: 5. The CDR3 sequence is 16 residues long. Germline CDR1 MNHEY, CDR2 SMNVEV (reference sequence).

The V call is TRBV5-4, the J call TRBJ2-7, with 8 positions matching TRBD2. The germline CDR1 and CDR2 sequences are SGHNT and YYREEE (reference sequence). Trimming took 2 bases from V and 4 from J; bases not matched to a gene: 11. This CDR3 is 16 amino acids long. CDR3 region: CASSFSSGLAVYEQYF. CDR3 coding DNA: TGTGCCAGCAGCTTCAGTAGTGGACTAGCTGTGTACGAGCAGTACTTC.

Only one count was recorded for this clone. The chain links TRBV7-3 to TRBJ2-1; D is unclear. There are 12 residues in the CDR3. The ends were cut back, 5 bases at V and 7 bases at J, with 9 bases in the middle. Per germline, CDR1 SGHTA and CDR2 FQGTGA. The DNA of the CDR3 is TGTGCCAGCAGCCCGACGGGTAATGAGCAGTTCTTC. Protein product: CASSPTGNEQFF. The whole variable domain, remainder taken from reference TRBV7-3 and TRBJ2-1, is GAGVSQTPSNKVTEKGKYVELRCDPISGHTALYWYRQSLGQGPEFLIYFQGTGAADDSGLPNDRFFAVRPEGSVSTLKIQRTERGDSAVYLCASSPTGNEQFFGPGTRLTVL.

The chain employs TRBV1 and TRBJ2-5; the table's D gene call, TRBD2, was not cross checked with the DNA. TRBV1 is reported as a pseudogene. The CDR3 loop spans 16 amino acids. The CDR3 coding sequence is TGCACCAGCAGCCAAGGACGACTAGCGGGGAGAGAGACCCAGTACTTC. It encodes CTSSQGRLAGRETQYF.

The chain links TRBV20-1 to TRBJ1-2; no definite D call. Germline assignment: CDR1 DFQATT and CDR2 SNEGSKA (reference sequence). V was cut by 3 bases and J by 5 bases, with 7 bases left in between. CDR3 length equals 11 residues. The CDR3 nucleotides are TGCAGTGCTAGTCTGGAGTATGGCTACACCTTC. This codes for CSASLEYGYTF.

The chain uses TRBV6-5 and TRBJ1-5; D is unresolved. V was shortened by 5 bases and J by 6 bases, with 11 bases between the two germline ends. Germline V gene data show CDR1 as MNHEY and CDR2 as SVGAGI. CDR3 length: 13 residues. The CDR3 DNA reads as TGTGCCAGCAGTCAGACACGAATTCAGCCCCAGCATTTT. This sequence encodes CASSQTRIQPQHF.

This clone was picked up a small number of times. The genes are TRBV3-1 (or the pseudogene TRBV3-2) and TRBJ2-5; D gene uncertain. Germline lookup yields CDR1 LGHDT and CDR2 YNNKEL (reference sequence). This CDR3 is built from 11 residues. V was shortened by 3 bases and J by 5 bases, with 4 bases between the two germline ends. The CDR3 nucleotides are TGTGCCAGCAGCCATATGGAGACCCAGTACTTC. It yields the protein CASSHMETQYF.

The chain is built from TRBV3-1 (or the pseudogene TRBV3-2) and TRBJ1-1, with 7 bases matching TRBD1. This CDR3 is built from 13 residues. The germline CDR1 and CDR2 sequences are LGHDT and YNNKEL (reference sequence). The J segment lost 10 bases and the V segment lost 1 base, leaving 6 bases of the junction unmatched. The CDR3 region has the DNA TGTGCCAGCAGCCAAGGGCGGCAGGGGGGAGCTTTCTTT. This encodes CASSQGRQGGAFF.

This chain connects TRBV11-3 to TRBJ1-4; D gene ambiguous. CDR3 length: 15 residues. Germline assignment: CDR1 SGHNT and CDR2 YENEEA. V was cut by 0 bases and J by 8 bases, with 13 bases left in between. The CDR3 DNA sequence: TGTGCCAGCAGCTTAGATCACGGGTTCGGCGAAAAACTGTTTTTT. Its translation is CASSLDHGFGEKLFF.

The chain recombines TRBV7-9 with TRBJ2-1; 7 positions agree with TRBD2. CDR3 length: 13 amino acids. The V gene's germline CDR1 is SEHNR and CDR2 FQNEAQ (reference sequence). V shed 5 bases and J 9 bases; nucleotides not matched to a gene: 7. Here the CDR3 DNA reads TGTGCCAGCAGCCGACGGGACTACCTTGAGCAGTTCTTC. Protein: CASSRRDYLEQFF.